This entry lists 2 T cell receptor beta chains sequenced from one sample in a study of blood T cell repertoires in COVID-19. Produced via immunoSEQ multiplex PCR; TCRdb's table is partial and in-frame only. The sample consists of approximately 270,000 clones, around 86% of them appearing once. The sequenced sample consisted of PBMCs or T cells enriched from blood (not recorded which). These receptors were obtained from a man aged 40-55 years who had recovered from COVID-19.

The chain joins TRBV6-2 or TRBV6-3 to TRBJ2-7; 13 bases line up with TRBD2. Germline values: CDR1 MNHEY, CDR2 SVGEGT. Trimming removed 2 bases from V and 1 base from J; junction bases left unmatched: 5. The CDR3 sequence is 17 residues long. The CDR3 is CASSYGLAGELSYEQYF. The CDR3 nucleotides read TGTGCCAGCAGTTACGGACTAGCGGGAGAGCTTTCCTACGAGCAGTACTTC.

The genes are TRBV18 and TRBJ2-7, with no clear D. The CDR3 totals 15 residues. The V and J ends lost 2 bases and 2 bases respectively, with 13 bases between them. Germline CDR1 is KGHSH and CDR2 is LQKENI. This CDR3 reads CASSPIASDTYEQYF. CDR3 nucleotide sequence: TGTGCCAGCTCACCAATCGCCAGTGATACCTACGAGCAGTACTTC.